This T cell receptor (beta chain) is from a study of CD8+CD57+ T cells in acquired aplastic anemia. Background on the study: Sorted CD4+ and CD8+ cells gave a mean 3.2 ug DNA, range about 0.19 to 27.4 ug.

The study profiled TCR beta VDJ and CDR3 using genomic DNA as template. From the reads, TCRdb called clonotypes with MiXCR, one entry per CDR3 protein. This sample has about 160,000 distinct CDR3 sequences, with roughly 40% found just once. V lost 7 bases, J lost 0 bases, and 7 bases lay in between. The V gene's germline CDR1 is ENHRY and CDR2 SYGVKD. The CDR3 extends over 13 amino acids. Study conclusions and caveats: Found in both controls and patients were around 31 CD8+ CDR3 sequences.

This clonotype occurred many times. The antigen remains unidentified. The J gene is TRBJ1-5, the V gene TRBV10-3; D remains unclear. The receptor comes from a human donor in good health. The sample was sorted CD4+, CD8+, or CD8+CD57+ T cells (not recorded which) from PBMCs. The CDR3 DNA is TGTGCCATCACGGCAGATAGCAATCAGCCCCAGCATTTT. It is translated as CAITADSNQPQHF.